This TCR beta chain was documented in a study of blood T cell repertoires in COVID-19. Overall study: T cells, B-cell-depleted T cells, or PBMCs provided the cDNA or gDNA that served as material.

CDR1 and CDR2 from the germline V gene are LNHDA and SQIVND (reference sequence). The CDR3 is made up of 18 amino acids. V lost 4 bases and J lost 0; bases outside the gene matches: 9. Authors' processing steps: From reference gene primer amplification, estimates of nucleated cell counts were derived. The repertoire was sequenced with immunoSEQ multiplex PCR; TCRdb's copy has only in-frame clones and lacks some. V, J and clone size are those of that table, while D and trimming were read from the DNA. The sample holds about 100,000 clones, roughly 87% seen once. J is TRBJ2-6 and V is TRBV19; 7 bases are shared with TRBD1. Sequenced material: peripheral blood. The receptor was derived from a woman aged 45 to 65 with COVID-19, enrolled during active disease. In DNA form, the CDR3 reads TGTGCCAGTAGTAGTACAGGGGAGTCGAGCTCTGGGGCCAACGTCCTGACTTTC. It is translated as CASSSTGESSSGANVLTF.